Presented here are 16 T cell receptor beta chains from one specimen sequenced in a study of CD8+CD57+ T cells in acquired aplastic anemia. The study profiled TCR beta VDJ and CDR3 using genomic DNA as template. MiXCR was run by TCRdb on the reads, yielding one entry per CDR3 protein. The sample lists 150,000 to 200,000 distinct CDR3 sequences; 40% to 55% were seen once. The material sequenced was sorted CD4+, CD8+, or CD8+CD57+ T cells (not recorded which) from PBMCs. These receptors came from a human donor in good health.

About this clonotype itself: This CDR3 is missing its conserved last phenylalanine or tryptophan, likely due to a read error. The chain couples TRBV20-1 to TRBJ1-1; no firm D call. The germline V and J ends were trimmed by 0 bases and 4 bases, with 9 bases remaining between them. In germline, CDR1 is DFQATT, CDR2 SNEGSKA (reference sequence). This CDR3 contains 13 residues. The CDR3 DNA reads TGCAGTGCTAGAGATTTGGGCGGCACTGAAGCTTTCTCT. Translating gives CSARDLGGTEAFS.

This clonotype was recorded only once. V and J are TRBV20-1 and TRBJ2-3; D possibly corresponds to TRBD2 (6 bases). CDR1 and CDR2 from the germline V gene are DFQATT and SNEGSKA (reference sequence). The CDR3 has 14 residues. V was pared by 6 bases and J by 5 bases, with 18 bases between. The CDR3 reads CSAQVGGTGDTQYF. The CDR3 region has the DNA TGCAGTGCCCAGGTCGGCGGGACTGGAGATACGCAGTATTTT.

Turning to this clonotype: Likely a read error: the CDR3 ends without its conserved phenylalanine or tryptophan. CDR3 sequence: CSGGTGLSYNEQFL. In nucleotides, the CDR3 is TGCAGCGGCGGGACTGGCCTATCCTACAATGAGCAGTTCCTC. The genes are TRBV29-1 and TRBJ2-1; possibly TRBD2 for D (6 bases). Per the germline V gene, CDR1 is SQVTM and CDR2 is ANQGSEA. This CDR3 spans 14 amino acids. Trimming pared 7 bases from V and 1 base from J, leaving 14 bases between.

This clonotype was detected many times. The chain couples TRBV19 to TRBJ2-5; possible D gene TRBD2, 5 bases. Trimming removed 4 bases from V and 5 bases from J, with 8 bases in between. CDR3 length equals 12 residues. CDR1 LNHDA and CDR2 SQIVND come from the germline V gene (reference sequence). The CDR3 DNA follows: TGTGCCAGTAGTAATACTAGGGAGACCCAGTACTTC. This encodes CASSNTRETQYF.

J is TRBJ2-3 and V is TRBV7-6, with 7 bases matching TRBD2. The ends lost 0 bases at V and 0 bases at J; junction bases unmatched: 6. Germline CDR1 is SGHVS and CDR2 is FNYEAQ. The CDR3 totals 17 residues. CDR3 nucleotide sequence: TGTGCCAGCAGCTTAGCGAGCCCTAGCGGAAGCACAGATACGCAGTATTTT. Encoded protein: CASSLASPSGSTDTQYF.

This clonotype has a count of ten or more. The chain recombines TRBV7-2 with TRBJ2-2; D unresolved. This CDR3 is built from 15 residues. Germline CDR1 reads SGHTA; CDR2 reads FQGNSA. The V and J ends lost 4 bases and 6 bases respectively, with 15 bases between them. The CDR3 here is CASSSLRGRAGELFF. DNA of the CDR3: TGTGCCAGCAGCTCCCTCAGAGGTAGAGCCGGGGAGCTGTTTTTT.

The V call is TRBV7-9, the J call TRBJ1-1; D remains ambiguous. V was shortened by 6 bases and J by 5 bases, with 10 bases between the two germline ends. Per germline, CDR1 SEHNR and CDR2 FQNEAQ (reference sequence). This CDR3 comprises 12 residues. The CDR3 DNA is TGTGCCAGCAGGGAGCTCCGGACTGAAGCTTTCTTT. Translated: CASRELRTEAFF.

CDR3 nucleotide sequence: TGCAGTGCTAGAGATGGGGCGGGAGCCGGCAATGAGCAGTTCTTC. It specifies CSARDGAGAGNEQFF. The chain uses TRBV20-1 and TRBJ2-1; 7 nucleotides match TRBD2. The CDR3 length is 15 residues. The germline gives CDR1 DFQATT, CDR2 SNEGSKA (reference sequence). The J segment lost 6 bases and the V segment lost 0 bases, leaving 8 bases of the junction unmatched.

This clonotype appeared many times. The rearrangement joins TRBV6-1 to TRBJ1-2; 11 positions agree with TRBD1. Trimming removed 7 bases from V and 8 bases from J; junction bases left unmatched: 15. CDR1 and CDR2 from the germline V gene are MNHNS and SASEGT. CDR3 length: 16 amino acids. CDR3 amino acids: CASTTNWDRGREGYTF. The CDR3 coding sequence is TGTGCCAGCACCACAAATTGGGACAGGGGGAGAGAGGGCTACACCTTC.

This chain connects TRBV7-8 to TRBJ1-1; D unresolved. Trimming left V 3 bases short and J 7 bases short, with 9 bases between. In germline, CDR1 is SGHVS, CDR2 FQNEAQ. The CDR3 spans 12 residues. The CDR3 region has the DNA TGTGCCAGCAGCTTGGGGTCACATGAAGCTTTCTTT. Its translation is CASSLGSHEAFF.

The CDR3 DNA reads TGTGCCATCATGGGTCGCGGGACTAGCGGGAGAGGGGAGACCCAGTACTTC. This gives the protein CAIMGRGTSGRGETQYF. J is TRBJ2-5 and V is TRBV10-3, with 14 bases matching TRBD2. The V segment lost 7 bases and the J segment 5 bases; nucleotides outside the gene matches: 12. CDR3 size: 17 residues. Germline V lookup: CDR1 ENHRY, CDR2 SYGVKD.

About this clonotype: An end of the junction differs from the germline gene, which may be a read error. The genes are TRBV7-2 and TRBJ2-2, with D perhaps matching TRBD2 (5 bases). From germline, CDR1 is SGHTA and CDR2 FQGNSA. The CDR3 sequence is 13 residues long. CDR3 DNA: TGTGCCAGCACCCCATCGAACACCGGGAAGCTGTTTTTT. Translating gives CASTPSNTGKLFF.

V usage is TRBV24-1 and J usage is TRBJ2-1, with 9 nucleotides matching TRBD2. This CDR3 spans 15 amino acids. V trimming: 3 bases; J trimming: 7 bases; junction bases outside the gene matches: 6. CDR1 and CDR2 from the germline V gene are KGHDR and SFDVKD. This chain's CDR3 is CATSDLAGLSNEQFF. CDR3 coding DNA: TGTGCCACCAGTGATCTAGCGGGGTTGAGTAATGAGCAGTTCTTC.

This clonotype has ten or more counts. This chain joins TRBV20-1 and TRBJ1-1, with D maybe TRBD1 (5 bases). Germline CDR1 DFQATT, CDR2 SNEGSKA (reference sequence). The V gene lost 1 base and the J gene lost 2 bases, with 17 bases spanning the gap. CDR3 length equals 16 residues. The CDR3 coding sequence is TGCAGTGCTAGAGGGAGAGCGATAACAGGTAACACTGAAGCTTTCTTT. The encoded protein is CSARGRAITGNTEAFF.

The table lists this clonotype with many counts. This rearrangement joins TRBV24-1 to TRBJ1-2; D uncertain. The CDR3 loop spans 13 amino acids. Trimming stripped 5 bases from V and 4 bases from J, with 10 bases between. The germline V gene has CDR1 KGHDR and CDR2 SFDVKD. The CDR3 DNA reads as TGTGCCACCAGTGCCGGACTCCGCTATGGCTACACCTTC. It specifies CATSAGLRYGYTF.

The gene calls are TRBV19 and TRBJ2-7; 9 bases line up with TRBD2. CDR1 is LNHDA and CDR2 is SQIVND in the germline V gene (reference sequence). The trim removed 5 bases at V and 3 bases at J, leaving 11 bases unmatched. The CDR3 is 16 amino acids. The CDR3 sequence: CASSRASGAQNYEQYF. In DNA form, the CDR3 reads TGTGCCAGTAGTCGGGCTAGCGGGGCCCAGAACTACGAGCAGTACTTC.